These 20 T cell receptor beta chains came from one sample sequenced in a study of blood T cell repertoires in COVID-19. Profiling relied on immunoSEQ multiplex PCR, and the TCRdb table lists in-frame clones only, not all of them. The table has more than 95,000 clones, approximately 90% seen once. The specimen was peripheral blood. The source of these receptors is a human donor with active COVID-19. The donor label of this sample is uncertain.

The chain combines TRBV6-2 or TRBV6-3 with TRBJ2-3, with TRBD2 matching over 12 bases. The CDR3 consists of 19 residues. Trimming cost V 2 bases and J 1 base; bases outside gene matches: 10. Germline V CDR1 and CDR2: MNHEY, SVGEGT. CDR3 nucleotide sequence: TGTGCCAGCAGTTACCCGGCTAGCGGGGGGGCCTTGGGCACAGATACGCAGTATTTT. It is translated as CASSYPASGGALGTDTQYF.

This CDR3 reads CASSPLDRGYGYTF. Written as DNA, the CDR3 is TGCGCCAGCAGCCCCTTGGACAGGGGGTATGGCTACACCTTC. This sequence joins TRBV4-1 and TRBJ1-2, with TRBD1 matching 10 bases. Germline trimming cut 4 bases from V and 5 bases from J; bases unmatched to any gene: 4. This CDR3 comprises 14 residues. Germline CDR1 and CDR2: MGHRA and YSYEKL.

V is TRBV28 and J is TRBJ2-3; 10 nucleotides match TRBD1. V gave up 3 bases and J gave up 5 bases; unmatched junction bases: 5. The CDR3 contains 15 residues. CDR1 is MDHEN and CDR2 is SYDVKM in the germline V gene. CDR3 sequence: CASSLWTGGKDTQYF. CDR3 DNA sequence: TGTGCCAGCAGTTTGTGGACAGGGGGTAAAGATACGCAGTATTTT.

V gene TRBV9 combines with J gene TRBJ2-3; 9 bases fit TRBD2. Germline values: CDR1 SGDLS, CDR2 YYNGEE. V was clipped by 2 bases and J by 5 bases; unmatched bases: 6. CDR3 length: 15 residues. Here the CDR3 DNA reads TGTGCCAGCAGCGTCTCTAGCGGGGCGCTAGATACGCAGTATTTT. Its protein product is CASSVSSGALDTQYF.

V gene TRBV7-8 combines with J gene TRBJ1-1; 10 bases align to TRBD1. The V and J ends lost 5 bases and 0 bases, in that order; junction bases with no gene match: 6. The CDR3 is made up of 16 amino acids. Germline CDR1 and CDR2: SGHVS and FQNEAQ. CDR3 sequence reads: CASSHGTGVMNTEAFF. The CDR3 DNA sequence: TGTGCCAGCAGCCACGGGACAGGGGTTATGAACACTGAAGCTTTCTTT.

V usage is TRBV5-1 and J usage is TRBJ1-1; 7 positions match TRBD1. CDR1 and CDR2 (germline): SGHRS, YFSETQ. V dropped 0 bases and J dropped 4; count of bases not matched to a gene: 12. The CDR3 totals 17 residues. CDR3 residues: CASSLASFTQGTTEAFF. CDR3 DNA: TGCGCCAGCAGCTTGGCCTCTTTTACACAGGGGACCACTGAAGCTTTCTTT.

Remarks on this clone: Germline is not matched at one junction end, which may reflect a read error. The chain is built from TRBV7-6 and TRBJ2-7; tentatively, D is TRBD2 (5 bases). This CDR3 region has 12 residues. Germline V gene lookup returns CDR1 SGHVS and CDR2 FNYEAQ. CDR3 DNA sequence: TGTGCCAGCAGCGGAGGCTCCAACGAGCAGTACTTC. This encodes CASSGGSNEQYF.

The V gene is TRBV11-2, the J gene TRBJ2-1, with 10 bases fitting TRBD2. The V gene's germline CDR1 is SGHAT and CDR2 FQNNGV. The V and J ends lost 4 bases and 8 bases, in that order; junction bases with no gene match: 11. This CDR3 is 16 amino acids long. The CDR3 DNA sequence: TGTGCCAGCAGCTCGATAGCGGGGGGTGAAGTGGATGAGCAGTTCTTC. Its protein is CASSSIAGGEVDEQFF.

CDR3 sequence: CAWRLNSGGFYNEQFF. The DNA for the CDR3 is TGTGCCTGGAGACTTAATAGCGGGGGCTTTTACAATGAGCAGTTCTTC. This chain uses TRBV30 with TRBJ2-1, with TRBD2 matching over 9 bases. This CDR3 is built from 16 residues. Germline CDR1 reads GTSNPN; CDR2 reads SVGIG (reference sequence). The J segment lost 4 bases and the V segment lost 3 bases, leaving 10 bases of the junction unmatched.

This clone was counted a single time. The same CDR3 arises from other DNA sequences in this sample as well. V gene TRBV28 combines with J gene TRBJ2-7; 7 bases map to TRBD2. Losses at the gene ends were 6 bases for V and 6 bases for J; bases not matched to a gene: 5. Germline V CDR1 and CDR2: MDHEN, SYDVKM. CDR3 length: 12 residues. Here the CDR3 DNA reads TGTGCCAGCAGCCTAGCTAGCGGCGAGCAGTACTTC. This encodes CASSLASGEQYF.

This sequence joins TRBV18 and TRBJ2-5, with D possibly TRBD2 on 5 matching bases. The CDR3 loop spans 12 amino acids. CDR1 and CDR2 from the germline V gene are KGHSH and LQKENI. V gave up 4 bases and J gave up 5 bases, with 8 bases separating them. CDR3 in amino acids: CASSLSGETQYF. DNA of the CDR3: TGTGCCAGCTCACTTTCGGGGGAGACCCAGTACTTC. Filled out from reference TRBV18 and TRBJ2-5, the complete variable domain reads NAGVMQNPRHLVRRRGQEARLRCSPMKGHSHVYWYRQLPEEGLKFMVYLQKENIIDESGMPKERFSAEFPKEGPSILRIQQVVRGDSAAYFCASSLSGETQYFGPGTRLLVL.

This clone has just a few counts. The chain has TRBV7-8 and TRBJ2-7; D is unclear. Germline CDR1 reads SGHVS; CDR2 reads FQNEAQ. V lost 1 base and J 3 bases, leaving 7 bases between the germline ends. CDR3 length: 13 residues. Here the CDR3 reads CASSLGPDYEQYF. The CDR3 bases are TGTGCCAGCAGCTTAGGGCCAGACTACGAGCAGTACTTC.

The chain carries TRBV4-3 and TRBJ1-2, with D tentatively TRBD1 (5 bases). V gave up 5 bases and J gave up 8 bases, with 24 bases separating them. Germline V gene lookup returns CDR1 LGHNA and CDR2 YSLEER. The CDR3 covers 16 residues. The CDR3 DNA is TGCGCCAGCAGCTGGGGTCGACAGAATCCACCCGCCGGCTACACCTTC. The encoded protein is CASSWGRQNPPAGYTF.

This CDR3 reads CASSKPPGQTNTEAFF. CDR3 coding DNA: TGTGCCAGCAGCAAGCCCCCGGGACAAACGAACACTGAAGCTTTCTTT. The chain recombines TRBV9 with TRBJ1-1; possible D gene TRBD1, 6 bases. The CDR3 has 16 residues. CDR1 and CDR2 (germline): SGDLS, YYNGEE. V was clipped by 4 bases and J by 1 base, with 17 bases between them.

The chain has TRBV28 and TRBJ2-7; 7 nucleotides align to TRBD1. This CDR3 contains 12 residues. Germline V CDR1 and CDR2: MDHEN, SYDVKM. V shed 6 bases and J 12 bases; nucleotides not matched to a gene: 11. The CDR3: CASSEGQTRGYF. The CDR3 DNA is TGTGCCAGCAGCGAGGGACAGACGAGGGGGTACTTC.

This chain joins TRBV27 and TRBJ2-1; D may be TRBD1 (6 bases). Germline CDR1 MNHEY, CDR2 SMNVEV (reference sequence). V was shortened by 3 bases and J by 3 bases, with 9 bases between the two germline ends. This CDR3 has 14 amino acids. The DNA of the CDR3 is TGTGCCAGCAGTTTTCTGGGACACTACAATGAGCAGTTCTTC. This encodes CASSFLGHYNEQFF.

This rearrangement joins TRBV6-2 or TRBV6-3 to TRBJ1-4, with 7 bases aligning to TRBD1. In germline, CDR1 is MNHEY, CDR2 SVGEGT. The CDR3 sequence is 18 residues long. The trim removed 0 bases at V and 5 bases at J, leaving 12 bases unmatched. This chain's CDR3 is CASSYSTLDRVGNEKLFF. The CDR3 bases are TGTGCCAGCAGTTACTCGACCCTCGACAGGGTGGGGAATGAAAAACTGTTTTTT.

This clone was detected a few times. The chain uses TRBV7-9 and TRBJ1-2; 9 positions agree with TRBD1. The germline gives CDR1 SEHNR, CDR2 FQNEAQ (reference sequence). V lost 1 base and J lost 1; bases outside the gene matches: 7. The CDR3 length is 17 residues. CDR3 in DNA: TGTGCCAGCAGCTTAGTATTTCCGGACAGGGGTAACTATGGCTACACCTTC. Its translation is CASSLVFPDRGNYGYTF.

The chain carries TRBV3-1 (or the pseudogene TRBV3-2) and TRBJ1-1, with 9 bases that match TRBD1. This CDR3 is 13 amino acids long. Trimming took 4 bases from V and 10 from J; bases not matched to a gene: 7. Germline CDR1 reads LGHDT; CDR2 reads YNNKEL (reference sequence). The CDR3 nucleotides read TGTGCCAGCAGCCTACGGACAGGGGCAGGAGCTTTCTTT. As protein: CASSLRTGAGAFF.

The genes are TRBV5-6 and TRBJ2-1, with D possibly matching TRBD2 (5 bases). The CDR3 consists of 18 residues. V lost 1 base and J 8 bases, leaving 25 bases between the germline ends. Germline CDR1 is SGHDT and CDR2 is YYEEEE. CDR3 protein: CASSLWYQTGSIFDEQFF. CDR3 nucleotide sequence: TGTGCCAGCAGCTTGTGGTACCAAACGGGGTCTATCTTTGATGAGCAGTTCTTC.